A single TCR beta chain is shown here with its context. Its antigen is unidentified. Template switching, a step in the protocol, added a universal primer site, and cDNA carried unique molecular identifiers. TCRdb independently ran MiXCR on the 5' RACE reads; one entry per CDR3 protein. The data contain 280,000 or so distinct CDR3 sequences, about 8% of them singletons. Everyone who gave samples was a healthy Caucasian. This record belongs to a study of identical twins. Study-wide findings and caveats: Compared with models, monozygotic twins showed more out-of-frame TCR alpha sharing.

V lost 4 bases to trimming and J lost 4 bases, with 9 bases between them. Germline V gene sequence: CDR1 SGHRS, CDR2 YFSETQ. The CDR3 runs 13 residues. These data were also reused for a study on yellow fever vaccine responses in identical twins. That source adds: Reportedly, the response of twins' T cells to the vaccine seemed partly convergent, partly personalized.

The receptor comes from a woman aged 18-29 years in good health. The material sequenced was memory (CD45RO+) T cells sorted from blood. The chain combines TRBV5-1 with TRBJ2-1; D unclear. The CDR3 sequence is CASSINIYNEQFF. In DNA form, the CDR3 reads TGCGCCAGCAGCATCAATATTTACAATGAGCAGTTCTTC.